Reported below is one T cell receptor beta chain. As processed by the authors: Reference gene primer amplification yielded estimated nucleated cell counts. TCRdb keeps only in-frame clones here, not all; method: immunoSEQ multiplex PCR. V and J calls and clone size come straight from that table; D and trimming were deduced from the DNA. The profile shows approximately 150,000 clones, about 80% of them singletons. The data are from a study of blood T cell repertoires in COVID-19. Sequencing was performed on peripheral blood. The clonotype was recovered from a woman in her 70s with acute or convalescent COVID-19.

The CDR3 protein is CASSYPGQGGPRGYTF. Here the CDR3 DNA reads TGTGCCAGCAGTTACCCCGGACAGGGGGGTCCGAGAGGCTACACCTTC. This sequence joins TRBV6-5 and TRBJ1-2; 10 bases agree with TRBD1. The V gene end was trimmed by 2 bases and the J gene end by 8 bases; junction bases not matched to a gene: 11. Germline V gene sequence: CDR1 MNHEY, CDR2 SVGAGI. This CDR3 has 16 residues.